Below, one T cell receptor (beta chain) is given with its context. No antigen is known for it. Primers for the PCR totalled 60 Vbeta and 13 Jbeta. Sequencing was performed with immunoSEQ multiplex PCR; in TCRdb, only in-frame clones are kept and a portion is missing. Among 100,000 to 150,000 clones, about 70% were seen once, and the ten largest hold roughly 7%. The data are from a study of cytomegalovirus exposure and HLA in healthy donors. The CDR3 totals 12 residues. The germline V and J ends were trimmed by 0 bases and 8 bases, with 8 bases remaining between them. Germline CDR1 SGHKS, CDR2 YYEKEE (reference sequence). Whole-study results and caveats: Researchers catalogued about 150 TCR beta chains as cytomegalovirus-associated.

This chain connects TRBV5-5 to TRBJ1-2; D is unresolved. This sequence originates from a male donor in good health and CMV-seronegative. The sequenced sample consisted of PBMCs. DNA for the CDR3: TGTGCCAGCAGCTTGGTCAATCGGGGCTACACCTTC. Translating gives CASSLVNRGYTF. Full variable domain (outside the CDR3, taken from reference TRBV5-5 and TRBJ1-2): DAGVTQSPTHLIKTRGQQVTLRCSPISGHKSVSWYQQVLGQGPQFIFQYYEKEERGRGNFPDRFSARQFPNYSSELNVNALLLGDSALYLCASSLVNRGYTFGSGTRLTVV.